Below, 20 T cell receptor beta chains from the same sample are listed, as sequenced in a study of PD-1 blockade in classical Hodgkin lymphoma. Here immunoSEQ multiplex PCR was the method, and the copy in TCRdb shows in-frame clones only, minus some. The top ten clones hold around a tenth of a sample with 90,000 to 95,000 clones, 89% of them seen once. All trial patients relapsed after autologous stem cell transplantation. The sequenced sample was peripheral blood mononuclear cells (PBMCs), obtained before the second cycle of nivolumab. The receptors stem from a human donor with classical Hodgkin lymphoma.

The chain is built from TRBV29-1 and TRBJ2-7; 7 bases line up with TRBD2. The V and J ends lost 5 bases and 2 bases, in that order; junction bases with no gene match: 6. The CDR3 length is 13 residues. Germline V gene lookup returns CDR1 SQVTM and CDR2 ANQGSEA. The CDR3 DNA reads as TGCAGCGTTCGAACTAGCGCTACCTACGAGCAGTACTTC. Translating it yields CSVRTSATYEQYF.

This clone has a handful of counts. This chain connects TRBV27 to TRBJ1-5; no clear D. CDR1 is MNHEY, CDR2 SMNVEV, per germline (reference sequence). This CDR3 region has 13 residues. Between the trimmed V and J ends, which lost 4 bases and 7 bases, there was a span of 11 bases. In DNA, the CDR3 is TGTGCCAGCAGTTCCGCGGGTGTGCAGCCCCAGCATTTT. It codes for CASSSAGVQPQHF.

The V gene is TRBV6-1, the J gene TRBJ1-2; D not certain. The CDR3 length is 13 residues. Germline CDR1 is MNHNS and CDR2 is SASEGT. V was pared by 2 bases and J by 4 bases, with 8 bases between. The CDR3 coding sequence is TGTGCCAGCAGTGAAATTATCGGCTATGGCTACACCTTC. Translation: CASSEIIGYGYTF.

This clone has a handful of counts. The rearrangement joins TRBV18 to TRBJ1-1; D is perhaps TRBD1 (6 bases). Germline CDR1 KGHSH, CDR2 LQKENI. The CDR3 runs 16 residues. V gave up 2 bases and J gave up 1 base, with 14 bases separating them. CDR3 sequence reads: CASSPTIGQKNTEAFF. CDR3 coding DNA: TGTGCCAGCTCACCAACCATCGGACAGAAGAACACTGAAGCTTTCTTT.

The V call is TRBV28, the J call TRBJ1-6; a possible D gene is TRBD1 (6 bases). CDR3 size: 14 residues. The germline V gene has CDR1 MDHEN and CDR2 SYDVKM. Trimming shortened V by 5 bases and J by 10 bases, and 15 bases separated the two germline ends. CDR3 residues: CASSPTEGVSPLHF. Here the CDR3 DNA reads TGTGCCAGCAGTCCAACAGAGGGGGTGTCACCCCTCCACTTT.

The chain carries TRBV4-1 and TRBJ2-1, with 11 bases fitting TRBD2. The CDR3 totals 18 residues. The V gene end was trimmed by 3 bases and the J gene end by 0 bases; junction bases not matched to a gene: 7. Germline assignment: CDR1 MGHRA and CDR2 YSYEKL. CDR3 nucleotides: TGCGCCAGCAGCCAGCTAGCGGGAGGTCCCTCCTCCTACAATGAGCAGTTCTTC. Amino acid sequence: CASSQLAGGPSSYNEQFF.

This clone was detected only a few times. This sequence joins TRBV6-5 and TRBJ2-7, with 8 bases fitting TRBD1. This CDR3 has 14 amino acids. After removal of 5 bases from V and 6 bases from J, the junction contained 9 bases not matched to a gene. CDR1 and CDR2 (germline): MNHEY, SVGAGI. As DNA, the CDR3 is TGTGCCAGCAGTACCGACAGGGGCCCTCTCGAGCAGTACTTC. It encodes CASSTDRGPLEQYF.

The chain uses TRBV4-1 and TRBJ2-1, with 11 bases aligning to TRBD2. V gave up 6 bases and J gave up 3 bases; unmatched junction bases: 4. This CDR3 has 15 amino acids. CDR1 is MGHRA, CDR2 YSYEKL, per germline. Written as DNA, the CDR3 is TGCGCCAGCAGTGGGCTAGCGGGAGGCTACAATGAGCAGTTCTTC. Translated: CASSGLAGGYNEQFF.

The chain carries TRBV7-3 and TRBJ2-2; possibly TRBD2 for D (5 bases). Trimming pared 1 base from V and 1 base from J, leaving 7 bases between. Germline CDR1 and CDR2: SGHTA and FQGTGA. The CDR3 is 15 residues long. CDR3 DNA: TGTGCCAGCAGCTTAATCGGAGGGAACACCGGGGAGCTGTTTTTT. This encodes CASSLIGGNTGELFF.

The V call is TRBV7-2, the J call TRBJ1-6; D not certain. The CDR3 has 19 residues. Germline V gene lookup returns CDR1 SGHTA and CDR2 FQGNSA. Between the trimmed V and J ends, which lost 2 bases and 0 bases, there was a span of 17 bases. The DNA for the CDR3 is TGTGCCAGCAGCTTAAGGTTGGAACAGATGGGCTCCTATAATTCACCCCTCCACTTT. Its translation: CASSLRLEQMGSYNSPLHF.

This rearrangement joins TRBV5-4 to TRBJ2-2; 7 bases are shared with TRBD2. J lost 3 bases, V lost 4 bases, and 9 bases had no gene match. Germline CDR1 and CDR2: SGHNT and YYREEE (reference sequence). The length of the CDR3 is 16 residues. CDR3 nucleotide sequence: TGTGCCAGCAGCCTCCCCTCGGGGGGTGACACCGGGGAGCTGTTTTTT. This codes for CASSLPSGGDTGELFF.

V usage is TRBV28 and J usage is TRBJ1-5; 7 bases align to TRBD1. The junction had 12 bases not matched to a gene; V was cut back by 6 bases and J by 1 base. Germline V gene sequence: CDR1 MDHEN, CDR2 SYDVKM. This CDR3 contains 17 residues. The CDR3 reads CASRFRGTAPSNQPQHF. For the CDR3, the DNA is TGTGCCAGCAGGTTCCGAGGGACAGCCCCCAGCAATCAGCCCCAGCATTTT. Full variable domain (remainder filled in from reference TRBV28 and TRBJ1-5): DVKVTQSSRYLVKRTGEKVFLECVQDMDHENMFWYRQDPGLGLRLIYFSYDVKMKEKGDIPEGYSVSREKKERFSLILESASTNQTSMYLCASRFRGTAPSNQPQHFGDGTRLSIL.

This chain joins TRBV5-1 and TRBJ2-1, with 9 nucleotides matching TRBD2. Germline V lookup: CDR1 SGHRS, CDR2 YFSETQ. The V and J ends lost 0 bases and 3 bases, in that order; junction bases with no gene match: 1. The CDR3 contains 15 residues. The CDR3, as DNA: TGCGCCAGCAGCTTGGAACTAGCGGGCTACAATGAGCAGTTCTTC. It yields the protein CASSLELAGYNEQFF.

The rearrangement uses TRBV5-5 and TRBJ2-3; D gene uncertain. The V end was cut by 2 bases, the J end by 2 bases, with 15 bases between. CDR3 length: 16 residues. CDR1 and CDR2 from the germline V gene are SGHKS and YYEKEE (reference sequence). The CDR3 here is CASSFGQVLSTDTQYF. The CDR3 nucleotides are TGTGCCAGCAGCTTTGGGCAGGTTCTTTCCACAGATACGCAGTATTTT.

This clone has just a few counts. The V and J genes are TRBV4-2 and TRBJ1-4; the D is unclear. V gave up 4 bases and J gave up 5 bases, with 11 bases separating them. CDR1 LGHNA and CDR2 YNFKEQ come from the germline V gene. CDR3 size: 14 residues. The CDR3 DNA is TGTGCCAGCAGCCGCAAGATGCCAAATGAAAAACTGTTTTTT. It codes for CASSRKMPNEKLFF.

The gene calls are TRBV11-3 and TRBJ1-1; D is unclear. V was shortened by 1 base and J by 2 bases, with 5 bases between the two germline ends. CDR3 length: 13 amino acids. Germline V lookup: CDR1 SGHNT, CDR2 YENEEA. For the CDR3, the DNA is TGTGCCAGCAGCTTAGGACCCAACACTGAAGCTTTCTTT. Translation gives CASSLGPNTEAFF.

The chain recombines TRBV11-2 with TRBJ2-7; no definite D call. Per germline, CDR1 SGHAT and CDR2 FQNNGV. The CDR3 extends over 14 amino acids. The V end was cut by 0 bases, the J end by 2 bases, with 8 bases between. CDR3 coding DNA: TGTGCCAGCAGCTTAGATCCGTACACCTACGAGCAGTACTTC. Translated, it gives CASSLDPYTYEQYF.

This clone came up once. This rearrangement joins TRBV28 to TRBJ2-7; 11 nucleotides line up with TRBD2. Germline V CDR1 and CDR2: MDHEN, SYDVKM. V lost 6 bases and J lost 3; bases outside the gene matches: 7. There are 15 residues in the CDR3. DNA for the CDR3: TGTGCCAGCAGGAAACTAGCGGGAGTTTTCTACGAGCAGTACTTC. Amino acids: CASRKLAGVFYEQYF.

The rearrangement joins TRBV5-1 to TRBJ2-6; TRBD2 might be the D (5 bases). This CDR3 comprises 16 residues. Germline CDR1 and CDR2: SGHRS and YFSETQ. The V end lost 4 bases, the J end lost 0 bases, and 11 bases lay between the germline ends. CDR3 sequence (DNA): TGCGCCAGCAGCCGGAGGACTGGCTCTGGGGCCAACGTCCTGACTTTC. Its protein is CASSRRTGSGANVLTF.

The chain couples TRBV18 to TRBJ1-4; D might be TRBD1 (6 bases). The germline gives CDR1 KGHSH, CDR2 LQKENI. This CDR3 comprises 16 residues. V lost 2 bases and J lost 0, with 10 bases in between. The CDR3 DNA reads as TGTGCCAGCTCACCATTACAGGGTGCAACTAATGAAAAACTGTTTTTT. As protein: CASSPLQGATNEKLFF.